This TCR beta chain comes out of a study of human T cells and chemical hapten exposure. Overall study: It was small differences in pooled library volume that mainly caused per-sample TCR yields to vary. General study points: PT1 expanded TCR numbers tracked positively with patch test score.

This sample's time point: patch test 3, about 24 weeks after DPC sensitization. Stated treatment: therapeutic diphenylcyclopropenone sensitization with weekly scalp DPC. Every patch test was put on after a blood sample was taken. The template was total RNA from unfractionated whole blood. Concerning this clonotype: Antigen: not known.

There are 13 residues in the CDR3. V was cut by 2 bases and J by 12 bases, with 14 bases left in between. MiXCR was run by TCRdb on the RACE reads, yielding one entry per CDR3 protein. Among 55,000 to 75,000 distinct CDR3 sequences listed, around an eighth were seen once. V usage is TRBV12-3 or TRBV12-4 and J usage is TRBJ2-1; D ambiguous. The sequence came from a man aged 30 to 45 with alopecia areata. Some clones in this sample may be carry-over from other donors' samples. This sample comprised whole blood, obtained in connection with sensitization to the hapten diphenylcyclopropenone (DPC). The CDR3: CASSLSGPTGQFF. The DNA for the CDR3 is TGTGCCAGCAGTTTATCCGGCCCGACGGGGCAGTTCTTC.